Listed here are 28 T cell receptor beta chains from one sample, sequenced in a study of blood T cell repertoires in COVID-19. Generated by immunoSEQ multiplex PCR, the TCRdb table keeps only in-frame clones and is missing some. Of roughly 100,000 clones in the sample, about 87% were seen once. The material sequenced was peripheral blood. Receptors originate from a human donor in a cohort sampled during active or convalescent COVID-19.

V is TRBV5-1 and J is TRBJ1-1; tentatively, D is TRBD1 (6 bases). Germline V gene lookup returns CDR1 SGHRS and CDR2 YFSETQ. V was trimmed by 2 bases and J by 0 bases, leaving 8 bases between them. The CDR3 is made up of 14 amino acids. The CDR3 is CASSFGQLNTEAFF. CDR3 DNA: TGCGCCAGCAGCTTTGGACAGTTGAACACTGAAGCTTTCTTT.

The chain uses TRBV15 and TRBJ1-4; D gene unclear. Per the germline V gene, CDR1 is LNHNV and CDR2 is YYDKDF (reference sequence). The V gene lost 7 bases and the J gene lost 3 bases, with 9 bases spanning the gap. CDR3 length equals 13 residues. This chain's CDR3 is CATMRAANEKLFF. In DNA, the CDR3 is TGTGCCACCATGAGGGCGGCTAATGAAAAACTGTTTTTT.

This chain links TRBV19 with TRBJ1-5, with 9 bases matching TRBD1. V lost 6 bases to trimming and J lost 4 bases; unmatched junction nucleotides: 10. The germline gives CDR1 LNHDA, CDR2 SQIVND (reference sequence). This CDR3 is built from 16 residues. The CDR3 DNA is TGTGCCAGTAGGGGGCTGGGACAGGGAGGTAATCAGCCCCAGCATTTT. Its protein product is CASRGLGQGGNQPQHF.

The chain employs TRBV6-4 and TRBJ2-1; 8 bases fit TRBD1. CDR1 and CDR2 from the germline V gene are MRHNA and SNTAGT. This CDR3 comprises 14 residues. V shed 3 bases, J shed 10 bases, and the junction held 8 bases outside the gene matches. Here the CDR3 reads CASSEMSGGGEQFF. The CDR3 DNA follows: TGTGCCAGCAGTGAAATGTCAGGGGGCGGAGAGCAGTTCTTC.

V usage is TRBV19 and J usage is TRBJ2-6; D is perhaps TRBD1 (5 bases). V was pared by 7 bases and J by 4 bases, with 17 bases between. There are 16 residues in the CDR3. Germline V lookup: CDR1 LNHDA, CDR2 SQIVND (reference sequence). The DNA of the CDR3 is TGTGCCAGTAAAGGACATGGTGAACCCGGGGCCAACGTCCTGACTTTC. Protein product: CASKGHGEPGANVLTF.

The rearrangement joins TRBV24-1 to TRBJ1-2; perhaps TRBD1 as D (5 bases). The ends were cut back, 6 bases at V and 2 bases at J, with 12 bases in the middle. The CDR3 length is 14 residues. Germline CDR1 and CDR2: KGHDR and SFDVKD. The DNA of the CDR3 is TGTGCCACCAGTCCAACAGGATCCAACTATGGCTACACCTTC. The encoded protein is CATSPTGSNYGYTF.

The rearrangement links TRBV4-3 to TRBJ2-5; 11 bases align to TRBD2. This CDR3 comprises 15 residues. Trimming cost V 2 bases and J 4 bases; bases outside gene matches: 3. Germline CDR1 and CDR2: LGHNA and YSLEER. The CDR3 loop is CASSQIAGGGETQYF. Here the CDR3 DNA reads TGCGCCAGCAGCCAAATAGCGGGGGGGGGAGAGACCCAGTACTTC.

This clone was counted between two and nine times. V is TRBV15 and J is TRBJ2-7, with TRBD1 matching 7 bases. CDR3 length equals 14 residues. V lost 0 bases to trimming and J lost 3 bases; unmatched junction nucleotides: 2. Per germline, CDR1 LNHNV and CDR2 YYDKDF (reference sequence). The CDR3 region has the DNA TGTGCCACCAGCAGAGACAACAGGGGCTACGAGCAGTACTTC. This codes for CATSRDNRGYEQYF.

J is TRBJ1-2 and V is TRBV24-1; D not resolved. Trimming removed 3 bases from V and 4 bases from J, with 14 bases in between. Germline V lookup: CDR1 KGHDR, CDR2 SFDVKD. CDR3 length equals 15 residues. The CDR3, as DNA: TGTGCCACCAGTGATAAGGTGGGTTGGAGCTATGGCTACACCTTC. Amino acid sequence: CATSDKVGWSYGYTF.

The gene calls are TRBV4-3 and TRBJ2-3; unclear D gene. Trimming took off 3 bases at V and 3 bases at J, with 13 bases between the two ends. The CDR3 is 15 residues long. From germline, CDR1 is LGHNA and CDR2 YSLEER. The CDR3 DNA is TGCGCCAGCAGCCACTCGCGAGTCGGGACAGATACGCAGTATTTT. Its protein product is CASSHSRVGTDTQYF.

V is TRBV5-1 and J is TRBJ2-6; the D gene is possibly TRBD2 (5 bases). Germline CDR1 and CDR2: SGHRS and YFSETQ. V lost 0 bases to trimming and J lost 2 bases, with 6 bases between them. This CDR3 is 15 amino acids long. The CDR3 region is CASSLAGTGANVLTF. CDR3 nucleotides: TGCGCCAGCAGCTTGGCGGGGACTGGGGCCAACGTCCTGACTTTC. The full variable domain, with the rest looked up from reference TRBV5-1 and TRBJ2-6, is KAGVTQTPRYLIKTRGQQVTLSCSPISGHRSVSWYQQTPGQGLQFLFEYFSETQRNKGNFPGRFSGRQFSNSRSEMNVSTLELGDSALYLCASSLAGTGANVLTFGAGSRLTVL.

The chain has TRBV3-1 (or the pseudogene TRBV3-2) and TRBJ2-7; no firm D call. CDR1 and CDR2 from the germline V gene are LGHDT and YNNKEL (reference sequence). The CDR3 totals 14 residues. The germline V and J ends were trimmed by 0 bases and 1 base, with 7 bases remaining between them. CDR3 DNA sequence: TGTGCCAGCAGCCAAGATCGTTATTCCTACGAGCAGTACTTC. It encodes CASSQDRYSYEQYF.

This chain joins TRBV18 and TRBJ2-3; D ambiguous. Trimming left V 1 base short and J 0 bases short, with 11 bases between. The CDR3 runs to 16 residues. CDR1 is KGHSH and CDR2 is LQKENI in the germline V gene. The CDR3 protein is CASSPLGTGSTDTQYF. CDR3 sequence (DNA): TGTGCCAGCTCACCACTGGGTACCGGGAGCACAGATACGCAGTATTTT.

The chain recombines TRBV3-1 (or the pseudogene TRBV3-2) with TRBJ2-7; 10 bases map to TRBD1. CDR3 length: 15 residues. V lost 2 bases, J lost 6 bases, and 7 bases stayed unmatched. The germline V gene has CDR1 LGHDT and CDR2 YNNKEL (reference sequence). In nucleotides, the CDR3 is TGTGCCAGCAGCCAATTATTTGACAGGGGGCGCGAGCAGTACTTC. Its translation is CASSQLFDRGREQYF.

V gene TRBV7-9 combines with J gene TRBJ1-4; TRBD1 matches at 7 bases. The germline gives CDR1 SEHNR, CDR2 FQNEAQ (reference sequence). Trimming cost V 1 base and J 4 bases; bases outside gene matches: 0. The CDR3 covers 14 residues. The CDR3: CASSLGDSNEKLFF. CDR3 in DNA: TGTGCCAGCAGCTTAGGGGACAGTAATGAAAAACTGTTTTTT.

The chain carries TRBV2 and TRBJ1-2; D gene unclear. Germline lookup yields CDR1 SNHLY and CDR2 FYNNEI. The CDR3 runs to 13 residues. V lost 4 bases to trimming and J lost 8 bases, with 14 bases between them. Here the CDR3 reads CASSVARRSGYTF. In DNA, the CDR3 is TGTGCCAGCAGTGTGGCTCGGAGAAGCGGCTACACCTTC.

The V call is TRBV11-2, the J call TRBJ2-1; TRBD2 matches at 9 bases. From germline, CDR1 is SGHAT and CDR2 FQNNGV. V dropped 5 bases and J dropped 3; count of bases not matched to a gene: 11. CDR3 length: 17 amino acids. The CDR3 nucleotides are TGTGCCAGCAGCCCCAGGGCTAGCGGGGCCCTCTACAATGAGCAGTTCTTC. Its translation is CASSPRASGALYNEQFF. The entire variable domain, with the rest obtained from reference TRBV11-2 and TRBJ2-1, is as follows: EAGVAQSPRYKIIEKRQSVAFWCNPISGHATLYWYQQILGQGPKLLIQFQNNGVVDDSQLPKDRFSAERLKGVDSTLKIQPAKLEDSAVYLCASSPRASGALYNEQFFGPGTRLTVL.

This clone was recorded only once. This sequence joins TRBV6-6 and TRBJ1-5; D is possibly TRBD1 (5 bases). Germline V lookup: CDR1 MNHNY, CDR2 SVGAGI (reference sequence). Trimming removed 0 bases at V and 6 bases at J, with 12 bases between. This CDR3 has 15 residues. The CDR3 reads CASSYSQGLGQPQHF. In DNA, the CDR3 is TGTGCCAGCAGTTACTCGCAGGGTTTGGGTCAGCCCCAGCATTTT.

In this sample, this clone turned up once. The CDR3 loop reads CASSSGQGGTQYF. In nucleotides, the CDR3 is TGTGCCAGCAGCTCCGGACAGGGCGGGACCCAGTACTTC. This chain joins TRBV7-3 and TRBJ2-5, with 8 bases aligning to TRBD1. With V trimmed by 4 bases and J by 7 bases, 5 bases remained unmatched. Germline V CDR1 and CDR2: SGHTA, FQGTGA. The CDR3 sequence is 13 residues long.

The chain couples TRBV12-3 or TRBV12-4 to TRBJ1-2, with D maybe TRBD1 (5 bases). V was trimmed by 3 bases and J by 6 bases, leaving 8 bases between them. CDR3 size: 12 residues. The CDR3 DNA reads TGTGCCAGCAGTTTCTCGGGGGATGGCTACACCTTC. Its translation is CASSFSGDGYTF.

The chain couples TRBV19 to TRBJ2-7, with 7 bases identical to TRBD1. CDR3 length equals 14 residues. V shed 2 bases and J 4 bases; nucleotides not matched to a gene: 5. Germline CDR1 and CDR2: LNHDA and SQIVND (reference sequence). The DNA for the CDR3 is TGTGCCAGTAGTATAAGGGACAGTTATTACGAGCAGTACTTC. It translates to CASSIRDSYYEQYF. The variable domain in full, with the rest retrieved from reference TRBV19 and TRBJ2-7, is DGGITQSPKYLFRKEGQNVTLSCEQNLNHDAMYWYRQDPGQGLRLIYYSQIVNDFQKGDIAEGYSVSREKKESFPLTVTSAQKNPTAFYLCASSIRDSYYEQYFGPGTRLTVT.

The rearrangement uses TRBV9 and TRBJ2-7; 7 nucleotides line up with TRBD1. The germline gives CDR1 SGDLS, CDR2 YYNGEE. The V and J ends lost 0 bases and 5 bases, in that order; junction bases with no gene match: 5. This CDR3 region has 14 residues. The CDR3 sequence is CASSVGGGWDEQYF. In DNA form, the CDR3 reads TGTGCCAGCAGCGTAGGAGGGGGCTGGGACGAGCAGTACTTC.

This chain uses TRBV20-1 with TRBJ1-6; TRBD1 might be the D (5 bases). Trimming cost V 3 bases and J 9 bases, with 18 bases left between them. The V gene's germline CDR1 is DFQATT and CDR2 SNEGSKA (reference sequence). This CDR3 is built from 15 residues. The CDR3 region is CSASSPVEGSSPLHF. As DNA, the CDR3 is TGCAGTGCTAGTTCCCCGGTGGAGGGGAGTTCACCCCTCCACTTT.

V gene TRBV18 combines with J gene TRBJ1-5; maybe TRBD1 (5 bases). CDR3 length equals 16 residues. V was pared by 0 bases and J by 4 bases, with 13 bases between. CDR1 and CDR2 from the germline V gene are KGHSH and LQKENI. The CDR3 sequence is CASSPPRTNENQPQHF. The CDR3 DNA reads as TGTGCCAGCTCACCACCAAGGACAAATGAGAATCAGCCCCAGCATTTT.

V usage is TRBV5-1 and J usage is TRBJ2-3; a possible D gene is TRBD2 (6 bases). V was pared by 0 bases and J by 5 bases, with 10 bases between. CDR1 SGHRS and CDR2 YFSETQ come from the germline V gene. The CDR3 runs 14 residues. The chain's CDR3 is CASSLVLAGDTQYF. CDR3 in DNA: TGCGCCAGCAGCTTGGTACTAGCAGGAGATACGCAGTATTTT. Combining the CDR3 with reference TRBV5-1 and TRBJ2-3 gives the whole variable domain KAGVTQTPRYLIKTRGQQVTLSCSPISGHRSVSWYQQTPGQGLQFLFEYFSETQRNKGNFPGRFSGRQFSNSRSEMNVSTLELGDSALYLCASSLVLAGDTQYFGPGTRLTVL.

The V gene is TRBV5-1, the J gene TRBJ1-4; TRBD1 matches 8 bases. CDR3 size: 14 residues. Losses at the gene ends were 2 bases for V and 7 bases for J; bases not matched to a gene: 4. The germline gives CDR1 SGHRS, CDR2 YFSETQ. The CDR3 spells CASSLQGDGEKLFF. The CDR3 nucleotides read TGCGCCAGCAGCTTACAGGGGGATGGTGAAAAACTGTTTTTT.

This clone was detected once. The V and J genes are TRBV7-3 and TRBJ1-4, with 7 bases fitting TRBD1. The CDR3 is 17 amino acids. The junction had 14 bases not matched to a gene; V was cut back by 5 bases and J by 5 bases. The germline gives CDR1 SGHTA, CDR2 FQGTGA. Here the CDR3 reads CASSLNPETGSNEKLFF. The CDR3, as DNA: TGTGCCAGCAGCCTTAACCCCGAGACAGGGTCGAATGAAAAACTGTTTTTT.

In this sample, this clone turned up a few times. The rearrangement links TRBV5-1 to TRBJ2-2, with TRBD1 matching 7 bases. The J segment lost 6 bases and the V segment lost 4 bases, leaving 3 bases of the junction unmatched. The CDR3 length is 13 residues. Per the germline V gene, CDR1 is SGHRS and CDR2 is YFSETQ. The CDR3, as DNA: TGCGCCAGCAGCCCTGGACAGGCCGGGGAGCTGTTTTTT. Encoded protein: CASSPGQAGELFF.